Below are 29 T cell receptor beta chains sequenced from a single sample in a study of blood T cells in healthy people across ages. PCR was performed a second time for about 6 to 12 cycles using a sample-barcoded 5' primer and a J-beta primer mix. One entry per CDR3 protein, called by TCRdb with MiXCR from the 5' RACE reads. The sample has roughly 1.5 million distinct CDR3 sequences; roughly 43% are singletons. Sequencing used blood. The receptors were gathered from a woman between 18 and 29 years old in good health.

This clonotype was counted only a few times. The rearrangement joins TRBV7-2 to TRBJ2-7, with D tentatively TRBD1 (6 bases). With 2 bases removed from V and 0 bases from J, the gap between germline ends came to 14 bases. Germline-derived CDR1 and CDR2 are SGHTA and FQGNSA. This CDR3 has 16 residues. CDR3 amino acids: CASSLFGGRSSYEQYF. The CDR3 DNA is TGTGCCAGCAGCTTATTTGGGGGCCGGAGCTCCTACGAGCAGTACTTC.

The table lists this clonotype with many counts. The chain is built from TRBV15 and TRBJ2-7; TRBD1 agrees at 7 bases. With V trimmed by 2 bases and J by 2 bases, 0 bases remained unmatched. The V gene's germline CDR1 is LNHNV and CDR2 YYDKDF (reference sequence). The CDR3 spans 13 residues. The CDR3 loop reads CATSRQGAYEQYF. The CDR3 DNA is TGTGCCACCAGCAGACAGGGGGCCTACGAGCAGTACTTC. The full variable domain, rest sourced from reference TRBV15 and TRBJ2-7, is DAMVIQNPRYQVTQFGKPVTLSCSQTLNHNVMYWYQQKSSQAPKLLFHYYDKDFNNEADTPDNFQSRRPNTSFCFLDIRSPGLGDTAMYLCATSRQGAYEQYFGPGTRLTVT.

J is TRBJ2-7 and V is TRBV4-1, with TRBD1 identical over 9 bases. The end of the DNA aligns better with TRBJ2-5, so the J call may be wrong. CDR1 is MGHRA and CDR2 is YSYEKL in the germline V gene. The CDR3 covers 16 residues. In nucleotides, the CDR3 is TGCGCCAGCAGCCAATCCGGAACAGGGGGCGCCGAGACCCAGTACTTC. Amino acid sequence: CASSQSGTGGAETQYF.

This clonotype turned up a few times. The chain links TRBV20-1 to TRBJ1-2, with D maybe TRBD1 (5 bases). The V gene lost 5 bases and the J gene lost 4 bases, with 11 bases spanning the gap. The germline gives CDR1 DFQATT, CDR2 SNEGSKA (reference sequence). This CDR3 spans 12 amino acids. In DNA, the CDR3 is TGCAGTGCTTTTCGGGGGTTCTATGGCTACACCTTC. Translated, it gives CSAFRGFYGYTF.

A few counts support this clonotype. The J gene is TRBJ1-1, the V gene TRBV29-1; possibly TRBD1 for D (5 bases). This CDR3 comprises 15 residues. V was cut by 7 bases and J by 2 bases, with 20 bases left in between. Germline V gene lookup returns CDR1 SQVTM and CDR2 ANQGSEA. The CDR3 reads CSAARDGGINTEAFF. CDR3 nucleotides: TGCAGCGCGGCCCGGGACGGGGGGATCAACACTGAAGCTTTCTTT.

This clonotype occurred many times. In DNA form, the CDR3 reads TGCAGTGCAGGGAACCCAGGGGGGGAATTCTCACCCCTCCACTTT. Its translation: CSAGNPGGEFSPLHF. V is TRBV20-1 and J is TRBJ1-6; 7 nucleotides match TRBD1. Germline V gene sequence: CDR1 DFQATT, CDR2 SNEGSKA (reference sequence). Losses at the gene ends were 6 bases for V and 10 bases for J; bases not matched to a gene: 15. The CDR3 has 15 amino acids.

The chain carries TRBV9 and TRBJ1-1, with D maybe TRBD1 (6 bases). Germline V gene lookup returns CDR1 SGDLS and CDR2 YYNGEE. The V gene lost 0 bases and the J gene lost 6 bases, with 9 bases spanning the gap. CDR3 size: 13 residues. The CDR3 protein is CASSVEGHAEAFF. As DNA, the CDR3 is TGTGCCAGCAGCGTAGAGGGACACGCTGAAGCTTTCTTT. Together with reference TRBV9 and TRBJ1-1, the CDR3 gives the full variable domain: DSGVTQTPKHLITATGQRVTLRCSPRSGDLSVYWYQQSLDQGLQFLIQYYNGEERAKGNILERFSAQQFPDLHSELNLSSLELGDSALYFCASSVEGHAEAFFGQGTRLTVV.

CDR3 in amino acids: CASSPLTGAYEQFF. In DNA form, the CDR3 reads TGTGCCAGCAGTCCCCTCACCGGGGCCTACGAGCAGTTCTTC. J is TRBJ2-1 and V is TRBV27; D assignment may be TRBD1 or TRBD2 (5 bases each). V was shortened by 5 bases and J by 10 bases, with 18 bases between the two germline ends. Germline V gene data show CDR1 as MNHEY and CDR2 as SMNVEV (reference sequence). The CDR3 totals 14 residues.

The V gene is TRBV11-2, the J gene TRBJ2-1, with D tentatively TRBD1 (6 bases). The V and J ends lost 2 bases and 7 bases respectively, with 9 bases between them. The V gene's germline CDR1 is SGHAT and CDR2 FQNNGV. The CDR3 runs to 13 residues. The CDR3 DNA reads as TGTGCCAGCAGCTTATGGCAGGGGAATGAGCAGTTCTTC. Its translation: CASSLWQGNEQFF.

This clonotype appeared a few times. This rearrangement joins TRBV20-1 to TRBJ2-4, with D tentatively TRBD2 (5 bases). The CDR3 has 12 residues. CDR1 and CDR2 (germline): DFQATT, SNEGSKA (reference sequence). V was shortened by 5 bases and J by 15 bases, with 20 bases between the two germline ends. The CDR3 spells CSAPHSAYSVYF. The CDR3 DNA sequence: TGCAGTGCTCCGCATAGCGCCTACTCAGTGTACTTC.

In regard to this clonotype: Its ends do not fully match the called genes, so a read error is possible. The chain links TRBV2 to TRBJ1-2; D not resolved. CDR3 length equals 13 residues. Germline-derived CDR1 and CDR2 are SNHLY and FYNNEI. The CDR3 sequence: CASRTWTNYDYTF. The CDR3 DNA sequence: TGTGCCAGCAGAACCTGGACGAACTATGACTACACCTTC.

This clonotype has a handful of counts. The V gene is TRBV7-2, the J gene TRBJ2-5; tentative D call: TRBD1 (5 bases). CDR1 is SGHTA, CDR2 FQGNSA, per germline. The CDR3 runs to 12 residues. The V gene lost 5 bases and the J gene lost 4 bases, with 8 bases spanning the gap. The CDR3 spells CASSVTGETQYF. The CDR3 DNA follows: TGTGCCAGCAGCGTAACAGGAGAGACCCAGTACTTC.

The chain is built from TRBV4-1 and TRBJ2-2; TRBD1 is a possible D gene (6 bases). There are 15 residues in the CDR3. Per the germline V gene, CDR1 is MGHRA and CDR2 is YSYEKL. V was trimmed by 1 base and J by 6 bases, leaving 12 bases between them. The CDR3 here is CASSQGDRSPGELFF. The CDR3 region has the DNA TGCGCCAGCAGCCAAGGTGACAGGTCACCCGGGGAGCTGTTTTTT.

This clonotype was seen a few times. The rearrangement links TRBV3-1 to TRBJ1-5; TRBD1 aligns across 7 bases. The CDR3 sequence is 16 residues long. The trim removed 2 bases at V and 11 bases at J, leaving 15 bases unmatched. CDR1 and CDR2 (germline): LGHDT, YNNKEL (reference sequence). The DNA of the CDR3 is TGTGCCAGCAGCCAATACCGGGACAGTACTTTTCAAGCCCAGCATTTT. Amino acids: CASSQYRDSTFQAQHF.

This chain joins TRBV11-2 and TRBJ2-3; 11 bases align to TRBD2. Unmatched junction bases numbered 10, after V lost 7 bases and J lost 4 bases. CDR1 is SGHAT, CDR2 FQNNGV, per germline. The CDR3 length is 16 residues. CDR3 sequence reads: CASTPLLAGAADTQYF. CDR3 nucleotides: TGTGCCAGCACCCCTCTACTAGCGGGAGCTGCAGATACGCAGTATTTT.

V usage is TRBV7-9 and J usage is TRBJ1-1; D not certain. Germline assignment: CDR1 SEHNR and CDR2 FQNEAQ (reference sequence). The CDR3 is 14 residues long. V was cut by 5 bases and J by 3 bases, with 13 bases left in between. The CDR3 coding sequence is TGTGCCAGCAGCCCCCGCGAGGTGGACACTGAAGCTTTCTTT. Amino acids: CASSPREVDTEAFF.

The chain employs TRBV10-3 and TRBJ1-6, with 7 positions matching TRBD1. The germline V gene encodes CDR1 ENHRY and CDR2 SYGVKD. The CDR3 extends over 13 amino acids. Germline trimming cut 11 bases from V and 0 bases from J; bases unmatched to any gene: 1. CDR3 in amino acids: CAAGGSYNSPLHF. CDR3 bases: TGTGCCGCAGGGGGCTCCTATAATTCACCCCTCCACTTT.

The genes are TRBV5-5 and TRBJ2-5, with 7 bases matching TRBD1. The end of the DNA fits TRBJ2-7 better, so the J call may be wrong. This CDR3 is built from 14 residues. CDR1 is SGHKS and CDR2 is YYEKEE in the germline V gene (reference sequence). This chain's CDR3 is CASSFGDSAYEQYF. Here the CDR3 DNA reads TGTGCCAGCAGCTTCGGGGACAGTGCCTACGAGCAGTACTTC.

The CDR3 sequence is CASSRGGSSYNSPLHF. In nucleotides, the CDR3 is TGTGCCAGCAGTCGTGGGGGCAGCTCCTATAATTCACCCCTCCACTTT. J is TRBJ1-6 and V is TRBV7-6, with D perhaps matching TRBD1 (6 bases). This CDR3 region has 16 residues. V lost 6 bases and J 0 bases, leaving 12 bases between the germline ends. The germline gives CDR1 SGHVS, CDR2 FNYEAQ.

V usage is TRBV4-3 and J usage is TRBJ1-1; possible D gene TRBD1, 5 bases. The CDR3 contains 16 residues. V lost 0 bases and J 10 bases, leaving 21 bases between the germline ends. Germline values: CDR1 LGHNA, CDR2 YSLEER. This CDR3 reads CASSQDGGATEDAAFF. CDR3 nucleotide sequence: TGCGCCAGCAGCCAAGATGGCGGGGCAACGGAGGACGCAGCTTTCTTT.

About this clonotype itself: The CDR3 ends on some other residue instead of the conserved phenylalanine or tryptophan, so this is likely a read error. The chain carries TRBV12-3 or TRBV12-4 and TRBJ2-7, with D hard to call. V was trimmed by 3 bases and J by 3 bases, leaving 9 bases between them. This CDR3 has 13 residues. CDR3 DNA: TGTGCCAGCAGTTTGAACAGATACTACGAGCAGTACTTG. This encodes CASSLNRYYEQYL.

This clonotype was recorded a few times. The rearrangement joins TRBV12-3 or TRBV12-4 to TRBJ2-3; 7 nucleotides line up with TRBD2. Trimming took 6 bases from V and 0 from J; bases not matched to a gene: 9. This CDR3 spans 16 amino acids. CDR3 bases: TGTGCCAGCAGACCTTGGCTAGCGGTGAGCACAGATACGCAGTATTTT. It specifies CASRPWLAVSTDTQYF.

The V and J genes are TRBV4-1 and TRBJ2-1, with 11 bases identical to TRBD2. The CDR3 has 16 residues. From germline, CDR1 is MGHRA and CDR2 YSYEKL. Unmatched junction bases numbered 11, after V lost 3 bases and J lost 10 bases. The CDR3 loop reads CASSHSGLAGIYEQFF. The CDR3 region has the DNA TGCGCCAGCAGCCACTCCGGACTAGCGGGTATATACGAGCAGTTCTTC.

This clonotype was observed a handful of times. This chain joins TRBV7-2 and TRBJ2-7, with 7 bases aligning to TRBD2. CDR1 SGHTA and CDR2 FQGNSA come from the germline V gene. V was clipped by 5 bases and J by 7 bases; unmatched bases: 14. The CDR3 has 15 amino acids. In DNA, the CDR3 is TGTGCCAGCAGCAAACCCACGGCGGGAGTCAATGAGCAGTACTTC. It specifies CASSKPTAGVNEQYF.

This chain's CDR3 is CASSPEGLNEKLFF. The CDR3 DNA reads as TGTGCCAGCTCACCAGAAGGTCTTAATGAAAAACTGTTTTTT. The chain couples TRBV18 to TRBJ1-4, with no clear D. The CDR3 spans 14 residues. V was trimmed by 2 bases and J by 4 bases, leaving 8 bases between them. The germline V gene encodes CDR1 KGHSH and CDR2 LQKENI.

The chain has TRBV20-1 and TRBJ2-1, with D uncertain. Germline lookup yields CDR1 DFQATT and CDR2 SNEGSKA (reference sequence). Deletions cut 4 bases from V and 3 bases from J, with 16 bases between. The CDR3 loop spans 15 amino acids. CDR3 region: CSANPPTLDYNEQFF. CDR3 DNA: TGCAGTGCTAACCCGCCAACCTTGGACTACAATGAGCAGTTCTTC.

This clonotype was recorded only once. The chain uses TRBV20-1 and TRBJ1-1; 7 positions agree with TRBD1. V shed 6 bases, J shed 4 bases, and the junction held 11 bases outside the gene matches. Germline lookup yields CDR1 DFQATT and CDR2 SNEGSKA (reference sequence). CDR3 length equals 14 residues. CDR3 amino acids: CSARTTGDGTEAFF. The DNA for the CDR3 is TGCAGTGCCCGAACTACAGGGGATGGCACTGAAGCTTTCTTT.

This rearrangement joins TRBV10-3 to TRBJ2-7; possible D gene TRBD2, 6 bases. V lost 4 bases and J 1 base, leaving 11 bases between the germline ends. The CDR3 length is 14 residues. The V gene's germline CDR1 is ENHRY and CDR2 SYGVKD. The CDR3 spells CAISGTGTSYEQYF. As DNA, the CDR3 is TGTGCCATCAGTGGAACCGGGACTTCCTACGAGCAGTACTTC.

The chain carries TRBV7-2 and TRBJ2-1, with 15 bases fitting TRBD2. Per germline, CDR1 SGHTA and CDR2 FQGNSA. The CDR3 runs to 17 residues. V dropped 2 bases and J dropped 4; count of bases not matched to a gene: 3. The chain's CDR3 is CASSLWTSGRVYNEQFF. CDR3 DNA sequence: TGTGCCAGCAGCTTATGGACTAGCGGGAGGGTTTACAATGAGCAGTTCTTC.